One sample yielded the 27 T cell receptor beta chains listed below, sequenced in a study of vaccination effects on CD4 cells after COVID-19. Expansion of antigen-specific CD4+ T cells with viral peptide pools was carried out by the ViraFEST assay before sequencing. Scientists isolated CD4+ T cells after an approximately 9-day culture period ended. Every participant took two doses of the BNT162b2 or mRNA-1273 vaccine. Profiled with immunoSEQ multiplex PCR; TCRdb holds only in-frame clones, not every one. The sample shows 65,000 to 95,000 clones, under 85% of them seen only once. Their cognate antigens are unknown. The sample here was CD4+ T cells from PBMCs cultured with HCoV-OC43 spike peptides, taken after COVID-19 vaccination. Subset meaning: HCoV-OC43 spike overlapping peptide pool stimulation. The receptors come from a human donor who received a COVID-19 vaccine.

The chain combines TRBV14 with TRBJ2-5, with TRBD1 as a possible D gene (6 bases). Germline V gives CDR1 SGHDN, CDR2 FVKESK. V gave up 0 bases and J gave up 4 bases, with 15 bases separating them. CDR3 length equals 16 residues. The CDR3 sequence is CASSQDTGTPGETQYF. CDR3 coding DNA: TGTGCCAGCAGCCAAGATACAGGGACCCCCGGAGAGACCCAGTACTTC.

The chain employs TRBV19 and TRBJ1-2; D might be TRBD1 (6 bases). The V gene's germline CDR1 is LNHDA and CDR2 SQIVND (reference sequence). The CDR3 sequence is 15 residues long. Trimming shortened V by 3 bases and J by 4 bases, and 15 bases separated the two germline ends. CDR3 residues: CASSISEGGLYGYTF. In nucleotides, the CDR3 is TGTGCCAGTAGTATTTCGGAGGGGGGGCTCTATGGCTACACCTTC.

The V and J genes are TRBV10-3 and TRBJ2-6; 7 bases are a match to TRBD1. CDR3 length: 15 residues. CDR1 ENHRY and CDR2 SYGVKD come from the germline V gene. The trim removed 4 bases at V and 0 bases at J, leaving 0 bases unmatched. CDR3 protein: CAISAGGSGANVLTF. The DNA for the CDR3 is TGTGCCATCAGTGCAGGGGGCTCTGGGGCCAACGTCCTGACTTTC.

This clone was detected once. The chain employs TRBV6-6 and TRBJ2-7, with TRBD2 matching over 10 bases. Losses at the gene ends were 6 bases for V and 4 bases for J; bases not matched to a gene: 9. Germline loops: CDR1 MNHNY, CDR2 SVGAGI (reference sequence). The CDR3 totals 15 residues. The CDR3 DNA sequence: TGTGCCAGCAGCAAACTAGCGGGGACCCTTTACGAGCAGTACGTC. Its translation is CASSKLAGTLYEQYV.

The gene calls are TRBV19 and TRBJ1-5; TRBD1 matches 7 bases. Germline V gene data show CDR1 as LNHDA and CDR2 as SQIVND (reference sequence). The CDR3 extends over 17 amino acids. V lost 3 bases to trimming and J lost 2 bases; unmatched junction nucleotides: 10. The CDR3 DNA sequence: TGTGCCAGTAGTATCCGGGACAGATGGTTGGGCAATCAGCCCCAGCATTTT. This encodes CASSIRDRWLGNQPQHF.

The chain combines TRBV5-1 with TRBJ2-3; no clear D. This CDR3 contains 14 residues. The V end was cut by 4 bases, the J end by 0 bases, with 9 bases between. Germline V CDR1 and CDR2: SGHRS, YFSETQ. CDR3 residues: CASSPQISTDTQYF. In nucleotides, the CDR3 is TGCGCCAGCAGCCCCCAGATCAGCACAGATACGCAGTATTTT.

V and J are TRBV3-1 (or the pseudogene TRBV3-2) and TRBJ1-2; no definite D call. Germline lookup yields CDR1 LGHDT and CDR2 YNNKEL (reference sequence). The CDR3 totals 13 residues. V was cut by 2 bases and J by 0 bases, with 4 bases left in between. CDR3: CASSQNTNYGYTF. DNA of the CDR3: TGTGCCAGCAGCCAAAATACTAACTATGGCTACACCTTC.

This chain uses TRBV4-1 with TRBJ1-1; possibly TRBD1 for D (6 bases). V shed 0 bases and J shed 1 base, with 15 bases lying between them. The CDR3 consists of 17 residues. Germline V gene data show CDR1 as MGHRA and CDR2 as YSYEKL. CDR3 sequence: CASSQDEWGAKNTEAFF. The CDR3, as DNA: TGCGCCAGCAGCCAAGACGAGTGGGGGGCTAAGAACACTGAAGCTTTCTTT.

The genes are TRBV6-6 and TRBJ2-5; 8 nucleotides match TRBD1. This CDR3 is built from 12 residues. CDR1 is MNHNY and CDR2 is SVGAGI in the germline V gene (reference sequence). V was pared by 6 bases and J by 4 bases, with 1 base of the junction left unmatched. The CDR3, as DNA: TGTGCCAGCAGCGGACAGGGAGAGACCCAGTACTTC. It yields the protein CASSGQGETQYF.

The CDR3 region is CASSGTFGGELFF. The DNA of the CDR3 is TGTGCCAGCAGCGGGACCTTCGGCGGGGAGCTGTTTTTT. This chain uses TRBV9 with TRBJ2-2, with D unresolved. The germline V and J ends were trimmed by 3 bases and 7 bases, with 10 bases remaining between them. Germline CDR1 reads SGDLS; CDR2 reads YYNGEE. This CDR3 comprises 13 residues.

This chain links TRBV25-1 with TRBJ2-3; 13 bases agree with TRBD2. The CDR3 runs to 16 residues. Looked up from germline, CDR1 is MGHDK and CDR2 is SYGVNS. V lost 3 bases and J lost 5; bases outside the gene matches: 5. CDR3 sequence reads: CASSDGTSGVIDTQYF. CDR3 coding DNA: TGTGCCAGCAGTGACGGGACTAGCGGGGTGATAGATACGCAGTATTTT.

The chain combines TRBV3-1 (or the pseudogene TRBV3-2) with TRBJ1-2, with 7 bases matching TRBD1. The CDR3 covers 14 residues. V lost 4 bases to trimming and J lost 1 base; unmatched junction nucleotides: 3. CDR1 and CDR2 (germline): LGHDT, YNNKEL (reference sequence). DNA of the CDR3: TGTGCCAGCAGCCCTGGGGACAGTAACTATGGCTACACCTTC. Its protein is CASSPGDSNYGYTF.

The V gene is TRBV6-5, the J gene TRBJ1-4, with D maybe TRBD1 (5 bases). The germline gives CDR1 MNHEY, CDR2 SVGAGI. Trimming left V 4 bases short and J 1 base short, with 13 bases between. The CDR3 has 16 residues. For the CDR3, the DNA is TGTGCCAGCAGTTCCGGGACGGGTGTAACTAATGAAAAACTGTTTTTT. Translated: CASSSGTGVTNEKLFF.

V gene TRBV5-4 combines with J gene TRBJ1-1; a weak D match, TRBD1 (5 bases). Germline-derived CDR1 and CDR2 are SGHNT and YYREEE (reference sequence). V gave up 4 bases and J gave up 0 bases, with 13 bases separating them. The CDR3 sequence is 15 residues long. The CDR3 here is CASSQLGHLNTEAFF. CDR3 sequence (DNA): TGTGCCAGCAGCCAACTGGGGCACTTGAACACTGAAGCTTTCTTT. Looking up the rest from reference TRBV5-4 and TRBJ1-1 gives the full variable domain: ETGVTQSPTHLIKTRGQQVTLRCSSQSGHNTVSWYQQALGQGPQFIFQYYREEENGRGNFPPRFSGLQFPNYSSELNVNALELDDSALYLCASSQLGHLNTEAFFGQGTRLTVV.

J is TRBJ2-5 and V is TRBV4-1; 9 bases line up with TRBD1. This CDR3 contains 16 residues. V dropped 4 bases and J dropped 5; count of bases not matched to a gene: 11. CDR1 MGHRA and CDR2 YSYEKL come from the germline V gene. CDR3 sequence reads: CASSRLTGTGKETQYF. As DNA, the CDR3 is TGCGCCAGCAGCCGACTAACCGGGACAGGGAAGGAGACCCAGTACTTC.

A note on this clone: Other DNA sequences within the sample encode an identical CDR3. The J gene is TRBJ2-3, the V gene TRBV5-1; D unresolved. The CDR3 extends over 14 amino acids. Deletions cut 4 bases from V and 0 bases from J, with 9 bases between. The V gene's germline CDR1 is SGHRS and CDR2 YFSETQ. For the CDR3, the DNA is TGCGCCAGCAGCCTAGGCCCTAGCACAGATACGCAGTATTTT. Its protein is CASSLGPSTDTQYF.

The V gene is TRBV7-2, the J gene TRBJ1-4; TRBD1 might be the D (5 bases). CDR1 is SGHTA, CDR2 FQGNSA, per germline. Trimming pared 1 base from V and 7 bases from J, leaving 19 bases between. This CDR3 comprises 17 residues. The CDR3 loop is CASSLGRGPRDGEKLFF. Written as DNA, the CDR3 is TGTGCCAGCAGCTTAGGGCGGGGACCCAGGGACGGTGAAAAACTGTTTTTT.

This chain joins TRBV7-9 and TRBJ1-2; D not resolved. The CDR3 spans 12 residues. V lost 1 base and J 5 bases, leaving 5 bases between the germline ends. The germline V gene has CDR1 SEHNR and CDR2 FQNEAQ (reference sequence). CDR3 coding DNA: TGTGCCAGCAGCTTAGTTCGGTATGGCTACACCTTC. It encodes CASSLVRYGYTF.

This rearrangement joins TRBV5-6 to TRBJ1-5; TRBD1 is a possible D gene (5 bases). Trimming took off 4 bases at V and 5 bases at J, with 10 bases between the two ends. The CDR3 has 13 residues. Germline V gene sequence: CDR1 SGHDT, CDR2 YYEEEE. This chain's CDR3 is CASSAGLDQPQHF. CDR3 sequence (DNA): TGTGCCAGCAGCGCGGGGCTTGATCAGCCCCAGCATTTT.

This clone was found once. The CDR3 DNA reads TGTGCCTGGAGTGCACGGACGGCGGTCTCCTACAATGAGCAGTTCTTC. This encodes CAWSARTAVSYNEQFF. This rearrangement joins TRBV30 to TRBJ2-1, with D unclear. CDR1 is GTSNPN, CDR2 SVGIG, per germline (reference sequence). V shed 1 base and J shed 0 bases, with 13 bases lying between them. This CDR3 has 16 amino acids.

J is TRBJ1-3 and V is TRBV25-1; no reliable D call. The length of the CDR3 is 11 residues. V lost 8 bases to trimming and J lost 4 bases, with 6 bases between them. CDR1 is MGHDK and CDR2 is SYGVNS in the germline V gene. The CDR3 reads CASSGGNTIYF. The CDR3 DNA is TGTGCCAGCTCCGGGGGAAACACCATATATTTT.

CDR3 DNA sequence: TGTGCCAGCAGCTTTTACCCGGACAGGGAGGATGAGCAGTTCTTC. Encoded protein: CASSFYPDREDEQFF. This chain links TRBV7-2 with TRBJ2-1; 8 positions match TRBD1. V shed 3 bases and J 8 bases; nucleotides not matched to a gene: 9. Germline CDR1 and CDR2: SGHTA and FQGNSA. The CDR3 spans 15 residues.

The V call is TRBV20-1, the J call TRBJ1-2; D gene ambiguous. V lost 3 bases to trimming and J lost 3 bases, with 8 bases between them. From germline, CDR1 is DFQATT and CDR2 SNEGSKA (reference sequence). The CDR3 spans 12 residues. CDR3 protein: CSASPGDYGYTF. CDR3 DNA sequence: TGCAGTGCTAGTCCTGGTGACTATGGCTACACCTTC.

As concerns this clone: The same CDR3 also results from other DNA sequences found in this sample. This chain connects TRBV5-8 to TRBJ1-1, with TRBD1 as a possible D gene (5 bases). The CDR3 spans 11 residues. Germline V CDR1 and CDR2: SGHTS, YDEGEE. Trimming left V 7 bases short and J 5 bases short, with 9 bases between. CDR3 in amino acids: CASPGGTEAFF. DNA for the CDR3: TGTGCCAGCCCGGGGGGGACTGAAGCTTTCTTT.

This rearrangement joins TRBV5-1 to TRBJ1-5; weak D call: TRBD1 (5 bases). The CDR3 totals 14 residues. Trimming pared 4 bases from V and 9 bases from J, leaving 17 bases between. CDR1 and CDR2 (germline): SGHRS, YFSETQ. The CDR3 DNA sequence: TGCGCCAGCAGCCCGGGCGACAGTTCGGCGCCCCAGCATTTT. Protein: CASSPGDSSAPQHF.

The V gene is TRBV24-1, the J gene TRBJ2-1; 10 bases match TRBD2. V trimming: 6 bases; J trimming: 9 bases; junction bases outside the gene matches: 7. Germline CDR1 KGHDR, CDR2 SFDVKD. The CDR3 is 14 residues long. CDR3 bases: TGTGCCACCAGTTGGGCTAGCGGGGGTGGTGAGCAGTTCTTC. This gives the protein CATSWASGGGEQFF.

This clone was detected a few times. The chain uses TRBV5-6 and TRBJ1-2; maybe TRBD1 (5 bases). CDR1 and CDR2 (germline): SGHDT, YYEEEE. V was trimmed by 0 bases and J by 6 bases, leaving 9 bases between them. The CDR3 consists of 13 residues. As DNA, the CDR3 is TGTGCCAGCAGCTTGGGCAGGGTAGATGGCTACACCTTC. Amino acids: CASSLGRVDGYTF.